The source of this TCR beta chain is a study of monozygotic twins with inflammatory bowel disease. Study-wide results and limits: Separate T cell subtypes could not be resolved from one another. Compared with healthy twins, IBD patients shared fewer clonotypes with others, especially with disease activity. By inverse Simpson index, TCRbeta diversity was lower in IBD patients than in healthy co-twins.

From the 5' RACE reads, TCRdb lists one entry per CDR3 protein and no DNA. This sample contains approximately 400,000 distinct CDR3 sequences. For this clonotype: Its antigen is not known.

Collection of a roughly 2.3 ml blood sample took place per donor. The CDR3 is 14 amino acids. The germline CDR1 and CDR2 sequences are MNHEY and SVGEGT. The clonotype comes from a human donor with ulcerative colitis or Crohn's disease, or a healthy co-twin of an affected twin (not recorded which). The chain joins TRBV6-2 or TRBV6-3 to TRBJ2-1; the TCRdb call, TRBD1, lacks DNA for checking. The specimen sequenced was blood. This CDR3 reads CASTPLVGGVEQFF.